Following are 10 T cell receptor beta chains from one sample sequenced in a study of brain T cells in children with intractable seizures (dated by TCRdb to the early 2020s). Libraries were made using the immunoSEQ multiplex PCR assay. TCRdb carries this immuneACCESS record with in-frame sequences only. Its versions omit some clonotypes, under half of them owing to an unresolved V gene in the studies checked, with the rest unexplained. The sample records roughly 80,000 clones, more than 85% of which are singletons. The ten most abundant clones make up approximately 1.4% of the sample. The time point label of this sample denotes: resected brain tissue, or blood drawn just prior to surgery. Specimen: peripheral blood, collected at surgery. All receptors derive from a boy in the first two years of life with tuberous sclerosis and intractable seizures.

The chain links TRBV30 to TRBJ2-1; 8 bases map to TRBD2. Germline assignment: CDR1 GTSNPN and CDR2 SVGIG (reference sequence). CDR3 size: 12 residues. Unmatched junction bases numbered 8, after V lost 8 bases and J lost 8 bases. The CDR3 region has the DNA TGTGCCCTCGGACTAGCTAATGATGAGCAGTTCTTC. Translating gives CALGLANDEQFF. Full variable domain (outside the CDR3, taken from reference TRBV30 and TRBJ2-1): SQTIHQWPATLVQPVGSPLSLECTVEGTSNPNLYWYRQAAGRGLQLLFYSVGIGQISSEVPQNLSASRPQDRQFILSSKKLLLSDSGFYLCALGLANDEQFFGPGTRLTVL.

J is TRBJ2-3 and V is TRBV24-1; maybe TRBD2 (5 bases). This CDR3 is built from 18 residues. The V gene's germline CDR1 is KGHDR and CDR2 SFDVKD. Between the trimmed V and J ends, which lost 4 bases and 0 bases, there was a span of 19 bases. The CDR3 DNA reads TGTGCCACCAGTGACCGAGCGGAACGCTTAACTAGCACAGATACGCAGTATTTT. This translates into CATSDRAERLTSTDTQYF.

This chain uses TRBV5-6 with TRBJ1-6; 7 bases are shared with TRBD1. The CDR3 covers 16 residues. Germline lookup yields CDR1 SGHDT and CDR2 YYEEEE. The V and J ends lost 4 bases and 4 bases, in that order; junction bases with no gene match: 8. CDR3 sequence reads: CASSQGQELYNSPLHF. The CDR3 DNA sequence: TGTGCCAGCAGCCAAGGACAGGAACTATATAATTCACCCCTCCACTTT.

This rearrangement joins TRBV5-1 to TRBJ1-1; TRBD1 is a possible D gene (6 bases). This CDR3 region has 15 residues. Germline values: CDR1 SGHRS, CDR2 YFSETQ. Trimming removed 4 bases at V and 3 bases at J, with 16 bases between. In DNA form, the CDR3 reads TGCGCCAGCAGCGCGATCGGGACACCGTACACTGAAGCTTTCTTT. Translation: CASSAIGTPYTEAFF.

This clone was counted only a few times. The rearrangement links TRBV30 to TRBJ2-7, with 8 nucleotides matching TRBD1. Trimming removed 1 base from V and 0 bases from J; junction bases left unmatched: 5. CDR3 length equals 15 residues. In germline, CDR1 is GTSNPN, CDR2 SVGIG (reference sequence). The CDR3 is CAWSGGQARSYEQYF. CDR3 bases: TGTGCCTGGAGTGGGGGACAGGCCCGCTCCTACGAGCAGTACTTC. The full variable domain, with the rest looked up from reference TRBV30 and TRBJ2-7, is SQTIHQWPATLVQPVGSPLSLECTVEGTSNPNLYWYRQAAGRGLQLLFYSVGIGQISSEVPQNLSASRPQDRQFILSSKKLLLSDSGFYLCAWSGGQARSYEQYFGPGTRLTVT.

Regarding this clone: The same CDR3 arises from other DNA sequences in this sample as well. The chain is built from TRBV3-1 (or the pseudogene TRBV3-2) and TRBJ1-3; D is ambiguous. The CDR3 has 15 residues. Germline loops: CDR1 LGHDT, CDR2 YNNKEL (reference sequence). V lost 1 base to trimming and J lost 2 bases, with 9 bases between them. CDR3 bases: TGTGCCAGCAGCCAAGTAGCCGACGCTGGAAACACCATATATTTT. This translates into CASSQVADAGNTIYF.

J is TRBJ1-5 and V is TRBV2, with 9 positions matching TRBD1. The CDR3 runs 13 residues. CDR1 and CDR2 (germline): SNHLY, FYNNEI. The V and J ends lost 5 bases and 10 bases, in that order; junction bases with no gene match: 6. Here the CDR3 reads CASSSGQGLPQHF. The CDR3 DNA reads TGTGCCAGCAGTTCGGGACAGGGCCTTCCCCAGCATTTT.

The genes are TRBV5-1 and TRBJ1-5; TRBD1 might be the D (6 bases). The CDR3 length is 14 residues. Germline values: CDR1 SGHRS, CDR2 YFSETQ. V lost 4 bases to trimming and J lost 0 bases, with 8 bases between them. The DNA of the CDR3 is TGCGCCAGCAGCGTGGACAGTAGCAATCAGCCCCAGCATTTT. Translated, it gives CASSVDSSNQPQHF.

The CDR3 protein is CAISEGHSYEQYF. The CDR3 bases are TGTGCCATCAGTGAGGGACACTCCTACGAGCAGTACTTC. The chain combines TRBV10-3 with TRBJ2-7, with D possibly TRBD1 on 5 matching bases. The V end was cut by 2 bases, the J end by 0 bases, with 5 bases between. From germline, CDR1 is ENHRY and CDR2 SYGVKD. This CDR3 comprises 13 residues.

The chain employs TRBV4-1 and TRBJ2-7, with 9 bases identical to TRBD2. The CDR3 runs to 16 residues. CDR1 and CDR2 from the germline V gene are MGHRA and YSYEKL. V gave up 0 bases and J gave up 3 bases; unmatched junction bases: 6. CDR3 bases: TGCGCCAGCAGCCAAGAAAAGACTAGCGGTGTCTACGAGCAGTACTTC. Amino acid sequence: CASSQEKTSGVYEQYF.